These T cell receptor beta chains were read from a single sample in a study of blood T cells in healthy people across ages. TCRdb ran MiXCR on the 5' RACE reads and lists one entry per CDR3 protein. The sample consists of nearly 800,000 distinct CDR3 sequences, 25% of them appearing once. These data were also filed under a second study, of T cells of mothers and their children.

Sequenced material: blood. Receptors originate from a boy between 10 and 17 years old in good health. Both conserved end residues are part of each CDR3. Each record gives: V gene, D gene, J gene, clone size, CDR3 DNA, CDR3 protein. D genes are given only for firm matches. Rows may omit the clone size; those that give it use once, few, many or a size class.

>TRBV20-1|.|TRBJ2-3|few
TGCAGTGCTAGAGACAGGGGGACTGACCGATCCACAGATACGCAGTATTTT
CSARDRGTDRSTDTQYF
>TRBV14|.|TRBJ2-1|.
TGTGCCAGCAGCCAAGTCAGGGGTGGTGAGCAGTTCTTC
CASSQVRGGEQFF
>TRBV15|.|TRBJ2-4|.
TGTGCCACCAGCAGGATCGGGACCCTCTACGGGGTCGCCAAAAACATTCAGTACTTC
CATSRIGTLYGVAKNIQYF
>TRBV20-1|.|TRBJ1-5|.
TGCAGTGCTAGAGATAGGAGGAGGGGTGATAATCAGCCCCAGCATTTT
CSARDRRRGDNQPQHF
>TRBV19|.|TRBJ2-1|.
TGTGCCAGTAATGTTGGGCAGTTGTACAATGAGCAGTTCTTC
CASNVGQLYNEQFF
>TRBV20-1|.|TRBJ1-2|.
TGCAGTGCTAGAGGCCCTCCCCTCGAGGCTGGCTACACCTTC
CSARGPPLEAGYTF
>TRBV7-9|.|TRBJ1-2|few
TGTGCCAGCAGCTCCCCAGGGAGGGATGGCTACACCTTC
CASSSPGRDGYTF
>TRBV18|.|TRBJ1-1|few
TGTGCCAGCTCACCTAATGGCAATCTTGAAGCTTTCTTT
CASSPNGNLEAFF
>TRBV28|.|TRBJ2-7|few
TGTGCCAGCAGTTCCTGGGGGTGGGACAAACCTTCTGCGGGTGAGCAGTACTTC
CASSSWGWDKPSAGEQYF
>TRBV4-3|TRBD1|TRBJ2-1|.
TGCGCCAGCAGCCAAGACCGGGACAGGGATTGGGGGGAGCAGTTCTTC
CASSQDRDRDWGEQFF
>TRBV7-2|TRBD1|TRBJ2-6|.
TGTGCCAGCAGCTTAGCGGCAGGGGGCGGTGGGGCCAACGTCCTGACTTTC
CASSLAAGGGGANVLTF
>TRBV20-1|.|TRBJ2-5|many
TGCAGTGCTAGAGGCTCCAGGAAACAAGAGACCCAGTACTTC
CSARGSRKQETQYF
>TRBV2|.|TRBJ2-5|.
TGTGCCAGCAACGGCCCGGACCGCAGACAAGAGACCCAGTACTTC
CASNGPDRRQETQYF
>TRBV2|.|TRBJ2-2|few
TGTGCCAGCGGTGCGGGGGCCACCGGGGAGCTGTTTTTT
CASGAGATGELFF
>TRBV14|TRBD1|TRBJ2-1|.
TGTGCCAGCAGCCAAGTGGGACAGGTATACAATGAGCAGTTCTTC
CASSQVGQVYNEQFF
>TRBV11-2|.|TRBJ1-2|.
TGTGCCAGCAGCTCTTTAACTGAGACTTTCTATGGCTGCACCTTC
CASSSLTETFYGCTF
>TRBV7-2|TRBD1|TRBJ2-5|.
TGTGCCAGCAGCTCCGGACAGGGCGGTTTGGAGACCCAGTACTTC
CASSSGQGGLETQYF
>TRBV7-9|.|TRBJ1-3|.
TGTGCCAGCAGCTTCATTGGGGAATCTGGAAACACCATATATTTT
CASSFIGESGNTIYF
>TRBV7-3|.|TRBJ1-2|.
TGTGCCAGCAGCCGCGGGACGGGGGATGGCTACACCTTC
CASSRGTGDGYTF
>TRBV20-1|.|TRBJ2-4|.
TGCAGTGCTAAACTAGTTGGGGGAGACATTCAGTACTTC
CSAKLVGGDIQYF
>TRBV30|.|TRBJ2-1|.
TGTGCCTGGACAGGTGTTCACAATGAGCAGTTCTTC
CAWTGVHNEQFF
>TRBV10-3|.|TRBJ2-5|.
TGTGCCATCAGTGCACAACAGGGTGGAGAGACCCAGTACTTC
CAISAQQGGETQYF
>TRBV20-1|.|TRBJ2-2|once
TGCAGTGCTAGAGATTTGGCCCGGGGCGCCGGGGAGCTGTTTTTT
CSARDLARGAGELFF
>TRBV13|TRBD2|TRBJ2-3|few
TGTGCCAGCAGCTTAATTTCCGGGAGGGTAGATACGCAGTATTTT
CASSLISGRVDTQYF
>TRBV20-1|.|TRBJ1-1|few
TGCAGTGCTAGAAGGCTAAACACTGAAGCTTTCTTT
CSARRLNTEAFF
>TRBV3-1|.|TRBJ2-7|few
TGTACCAGCAGCCCAACCGGGACGGGCTCTTACGAGCAGTACTTC
CTSSPTGTGSYEQYF
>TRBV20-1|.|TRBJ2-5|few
TGCAGTGCCGACCCTCAAGAGACCCAGTACTTC
CSADPQETQYF
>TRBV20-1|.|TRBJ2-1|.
TGCAGTGCTAGAGGCCACCTGACGGGTGAGCAGTTCTTC
CSARGHLTGEQFF
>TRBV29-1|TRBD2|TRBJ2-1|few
TGCAGCGTTGTGGCTAGCGGGAGGGCTATCACGAATGAGCAGTTCTTC
CSVVASGRAITNEQFF
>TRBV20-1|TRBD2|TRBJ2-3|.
TGCAGTGCTAGATTGGCGGGAGGGGCAGATACGCAGTATTTT
CSARLAGGADTQYF
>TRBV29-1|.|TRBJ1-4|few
TGCAGCGTTGAAGGGACGAGTGAAAAACCGTTTTTT
CSVEGTSEKPFF
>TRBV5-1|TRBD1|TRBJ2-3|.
TGCGCCAGCAGCGGAGACAGGGGGCGCACAGATACGCAGTATTTT
CASSGDRGRTDTQYF
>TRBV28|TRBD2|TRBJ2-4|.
TGTGCCAGCAGCCCAGCGGGAGGGGGAAACATTCAGTACTTC
CASSPAGGGNIQYF
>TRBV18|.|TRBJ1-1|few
TGTGCCAGCTCACTCACCGGCACGGTGAACACTGAAGCTTTCTTT
CASSLTGTVNTEAFF
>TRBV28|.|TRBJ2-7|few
TGTGCCAGCAGTCTACCCCCTCCAGGTGGGCCTTTCTACGAGCAGTACTTC
CASSLPPPGGPFYEQYF
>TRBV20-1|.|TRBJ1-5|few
TGCAGTGCTAGAGATCTTAAGGGGTTCGATCAGCCCCAGCATTTT
CSARDLKGFDQPQHF
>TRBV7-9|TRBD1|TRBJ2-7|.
TGTGCCAGCAGCTCTACAGGGGGCCCTGACGAGCAGTACTTC
CASSSTGGPDEQYF
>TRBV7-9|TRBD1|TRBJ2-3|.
TGTGCCAGCAGCTCTCCAGGGGGCCGGGGTGGCACAGATACGCAGTATTTT
CASSSPGGRGGTDTQYF
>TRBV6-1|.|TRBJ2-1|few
TGTGCCAGCAGTGAAACAGGCGGCTACAATGAGCAGTTCTTC
CASSETGGYNEQFF
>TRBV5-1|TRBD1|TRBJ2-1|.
TGCGCCAGCAGATGGGACAGGGATAATGAGCAGTTCTTC
CASRWDRDNEQFF
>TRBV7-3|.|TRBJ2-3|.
TGTGCCAGCAGCAGGGGCCCCGTTAGCACAGATACGCAGTATTTT
CASSRGPVSTDTQYF
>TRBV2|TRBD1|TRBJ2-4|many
TGTGCCAGCAGTGAAGCACAGGGGCTGGCCAAAAACATTCAGTACTTC
CASSEAQGLAKNIQYF
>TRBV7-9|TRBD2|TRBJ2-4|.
TGTGCCAGCAGCAGCCCCTCTAGCGGGAGGGCTCGTAACATTCAGTACTTC
CASSSPSSGRARNIQYF
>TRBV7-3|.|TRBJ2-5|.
TGTGCCAGCAGCTTATGGGGTAGCGGCAGGGAGACCCAGTACTTC
CASSLWGSGRETQYF
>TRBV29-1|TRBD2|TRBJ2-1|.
TGCAGCGTTCCCCGGGAGGGTGGGAATGAGCAGTTCTTC
CSVPREGGNEQFF
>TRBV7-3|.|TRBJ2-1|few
TGTGCCAGCAGCTTATACTCGGACAATGAGCAGTTCTTC
CASSLYSDNEQFF
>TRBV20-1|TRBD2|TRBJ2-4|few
TGCAGTGCCAAACTAGCGGGAGTAAACATTCAGTACTTC
CSAKLAGVNIQYF
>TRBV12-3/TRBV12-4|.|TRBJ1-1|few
TGTGCCAGCAGTTCCTGGCACACTGAAGCTTTCTTT
CASSSWHTEAFF
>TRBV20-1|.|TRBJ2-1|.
TGCAGTGCTAGGAGCGGGCTAGACTACAATGAGCAGTTCTTC
CSARSGLDYNEQFF
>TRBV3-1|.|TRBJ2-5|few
TGTGCCAGCAGCCAAGATGGAGAGGGATCGGAGACCCAGTACTTC
CASSQDGEGSETQYF
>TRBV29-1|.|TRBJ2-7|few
TGCAGCGTTTCAGGGGACCGAGAGGACGAGCAGTACTTC
CSVSGDREDEQYF
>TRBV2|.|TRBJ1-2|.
TGTGCCAGCAGGCAGGGACTTGGGATCTATGGCTACACCTTC
CASRQGLGIYGYTF
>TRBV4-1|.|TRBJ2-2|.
TGCGCCAGCAGCCAAGCAGGAACGTCTAACACCGGGGAGCTGTTTTTT
CASSQAGTSNTGELFF
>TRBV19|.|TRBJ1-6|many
TGTGCCAGTACCTACACCTCCTATAATTCACCCCTCCACTTT
CASTYTSYNSPLHF
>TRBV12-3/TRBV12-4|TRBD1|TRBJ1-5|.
TGTGCCAGCAGCCTCGGACAGGGATGGTTCGATCAGCCCCAGCATTTT
CASSLGQGWFDQPQHF